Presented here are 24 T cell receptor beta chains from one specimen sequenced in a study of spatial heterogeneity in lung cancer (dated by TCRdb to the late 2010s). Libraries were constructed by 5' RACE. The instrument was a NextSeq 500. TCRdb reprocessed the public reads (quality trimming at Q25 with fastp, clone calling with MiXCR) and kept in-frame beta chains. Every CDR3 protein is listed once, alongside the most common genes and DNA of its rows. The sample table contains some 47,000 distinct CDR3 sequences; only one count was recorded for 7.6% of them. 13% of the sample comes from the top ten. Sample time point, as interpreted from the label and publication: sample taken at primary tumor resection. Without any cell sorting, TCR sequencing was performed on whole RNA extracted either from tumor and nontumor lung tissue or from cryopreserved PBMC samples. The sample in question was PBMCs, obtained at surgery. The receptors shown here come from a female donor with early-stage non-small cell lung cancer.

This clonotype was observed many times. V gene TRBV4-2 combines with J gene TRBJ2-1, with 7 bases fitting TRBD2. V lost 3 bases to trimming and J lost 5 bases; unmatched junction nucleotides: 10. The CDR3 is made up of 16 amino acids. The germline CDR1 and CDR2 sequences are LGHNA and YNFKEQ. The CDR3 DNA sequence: TGTGCCAGCAGCCACATGAGTGGGGGGACTAACAATGAGCAGTTCTTC. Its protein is CASSHMSGGTNNEQFF.

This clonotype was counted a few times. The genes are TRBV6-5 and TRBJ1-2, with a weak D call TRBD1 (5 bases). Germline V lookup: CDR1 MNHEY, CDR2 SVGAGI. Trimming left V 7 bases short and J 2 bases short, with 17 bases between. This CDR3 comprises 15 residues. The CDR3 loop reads CASKAEGMENYGYTF. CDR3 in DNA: TGTGCCAGCAAAGCCGAGGGGATGGAAAACTATGGCTACACCTTC.

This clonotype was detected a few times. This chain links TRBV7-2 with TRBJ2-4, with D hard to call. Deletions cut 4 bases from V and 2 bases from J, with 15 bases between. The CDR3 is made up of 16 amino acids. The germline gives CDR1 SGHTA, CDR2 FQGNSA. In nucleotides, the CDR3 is TGTGCCAGCAGCTCCAGCTCACGAGGACCCAAAAACATTCAGTACTTC. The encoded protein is CASSSSSRGPKNIQYF.

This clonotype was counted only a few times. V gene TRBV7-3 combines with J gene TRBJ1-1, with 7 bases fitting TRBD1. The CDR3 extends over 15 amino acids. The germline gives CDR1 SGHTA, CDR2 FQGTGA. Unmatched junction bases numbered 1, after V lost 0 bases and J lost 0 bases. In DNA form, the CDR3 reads TGTGCCAGCAGCTTAACGGGACAGATGAACACTGAAGCTTTCTTT. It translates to CASSLTGQMNTEAFF.

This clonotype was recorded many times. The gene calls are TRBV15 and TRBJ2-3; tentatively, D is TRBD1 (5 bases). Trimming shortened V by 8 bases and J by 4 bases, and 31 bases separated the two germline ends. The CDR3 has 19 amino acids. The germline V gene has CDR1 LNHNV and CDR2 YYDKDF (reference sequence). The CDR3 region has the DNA TGTGCCACCCAAGATGAGGTCTCGGCGCAGGGCCATAGGGCAGATACGCAGTATTTT. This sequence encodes CATQDEVSAQGHRADTQYF.

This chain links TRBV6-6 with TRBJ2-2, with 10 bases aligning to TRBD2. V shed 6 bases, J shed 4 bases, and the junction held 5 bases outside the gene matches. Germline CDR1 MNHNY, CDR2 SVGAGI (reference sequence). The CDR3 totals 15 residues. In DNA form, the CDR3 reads TGTGCCAGCAGCTTAGCGGGGGGCGGCACCGGGGAGCTGTTTTTT. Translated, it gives CASSLAGGGTGELFF.

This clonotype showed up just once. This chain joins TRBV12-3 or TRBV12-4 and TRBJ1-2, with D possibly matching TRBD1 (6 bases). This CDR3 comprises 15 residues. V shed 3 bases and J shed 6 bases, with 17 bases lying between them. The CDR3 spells CASSFGGARNDGYTF. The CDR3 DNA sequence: TGTGCCAGCAGTTTCGGGGGGGCGCGGAACGATGGCTACACCTTC.

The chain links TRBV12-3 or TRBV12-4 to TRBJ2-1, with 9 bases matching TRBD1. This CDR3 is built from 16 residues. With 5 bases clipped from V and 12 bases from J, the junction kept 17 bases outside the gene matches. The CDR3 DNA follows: TGTGCCAGCAGTCAGTACAGGGGGCTGTCGAATACAATGCAGTTCTTC. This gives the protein CASSQYRGLSNTMQFF.

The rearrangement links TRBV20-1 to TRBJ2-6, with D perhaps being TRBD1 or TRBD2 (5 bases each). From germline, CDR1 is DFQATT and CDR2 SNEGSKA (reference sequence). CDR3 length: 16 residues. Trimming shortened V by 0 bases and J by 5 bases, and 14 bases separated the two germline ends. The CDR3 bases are TGCAGTGCTAGAGACTCTCAGGGAGATAGGGCCAACGTCCTGACTTTC. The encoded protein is CSARDSQGDRANVLTF.

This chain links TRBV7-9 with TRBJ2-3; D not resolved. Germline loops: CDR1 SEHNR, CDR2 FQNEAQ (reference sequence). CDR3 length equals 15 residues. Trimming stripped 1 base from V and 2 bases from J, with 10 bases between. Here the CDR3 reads CASSLGRPYTDTQYF. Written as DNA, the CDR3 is TGTGCCAGCAGCTTAGGTAGGCCCTACACAGATACGCAGTATTTT.

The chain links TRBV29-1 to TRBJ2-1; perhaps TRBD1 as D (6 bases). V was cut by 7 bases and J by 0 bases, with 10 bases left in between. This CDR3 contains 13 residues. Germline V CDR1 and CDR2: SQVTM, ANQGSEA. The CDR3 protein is CSDRTVSYNEQFF. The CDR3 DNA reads TGCAGCGACCGGACAGTCTCCTACAATGAGCAGTTCTTC.

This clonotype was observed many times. The CDR3 reads CASSLVSVNSPLHF. CDR3 coding DNA: TGTGCCAGCAGCTTAGTTTCCGTTAATTCACCCCTCCACTTT. The rearrangement joins TRBV7-2 to TRBJ1-6, with no clear D. This CDR3 is built from 14 residues. The V gene lost 1 base and the J gene lost 6 bases, with 7 bases spanning the gap. The germline V gene has CDR1 SGHTA and CDR2 FQGNSA.

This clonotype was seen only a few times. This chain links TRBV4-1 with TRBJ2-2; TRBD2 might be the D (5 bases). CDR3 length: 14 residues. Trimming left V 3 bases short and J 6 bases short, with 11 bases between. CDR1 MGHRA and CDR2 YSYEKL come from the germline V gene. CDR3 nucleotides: TGCGCCAGCAGCCACCCTCAGAGGGCCGGGGAGCTGTTTTTT. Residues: CASSHPQRAGELFF.

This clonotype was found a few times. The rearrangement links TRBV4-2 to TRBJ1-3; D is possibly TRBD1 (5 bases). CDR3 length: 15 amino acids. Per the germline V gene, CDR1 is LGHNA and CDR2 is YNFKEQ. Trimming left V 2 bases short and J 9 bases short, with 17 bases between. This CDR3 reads CASSQSRDRRGTIYF. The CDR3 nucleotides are TGTGCCAGCAGCCAATCCCGGGACCGCCGGGGCACCATATATTTT.

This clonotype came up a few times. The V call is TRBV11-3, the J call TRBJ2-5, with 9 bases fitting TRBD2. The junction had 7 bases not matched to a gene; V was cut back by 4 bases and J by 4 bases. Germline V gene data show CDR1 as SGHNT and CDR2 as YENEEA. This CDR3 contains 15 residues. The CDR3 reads CASSYGGGARETQYF. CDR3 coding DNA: TGTGCCAGCAGCTACGGCGGGGGGGCTAGAGAGACCCAGTACTTC. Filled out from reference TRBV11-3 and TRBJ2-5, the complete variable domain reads EAGVVQSPRYKIIEKKQPVAFWCNPISGHNTLYWYLQNLGQGPELLIRYENEEAVDDSQLPKDRFSAERLKGVDSTLKIQPAELGDSAVYLCASSYGGGARETQYFGPGTRLLVL.

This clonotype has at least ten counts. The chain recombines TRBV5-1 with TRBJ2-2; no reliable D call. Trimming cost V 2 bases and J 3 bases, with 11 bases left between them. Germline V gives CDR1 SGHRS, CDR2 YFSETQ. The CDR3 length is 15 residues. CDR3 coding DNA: TGCGCCAGCAGCTTACAAGGGCTGGACACCGGGGAGCTGTTTTTT. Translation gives CASSLQGLDTGELFF.

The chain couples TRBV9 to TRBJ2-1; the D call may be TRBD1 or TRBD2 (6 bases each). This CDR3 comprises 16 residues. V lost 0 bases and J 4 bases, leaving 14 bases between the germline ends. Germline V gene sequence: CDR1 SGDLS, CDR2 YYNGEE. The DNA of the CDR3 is TGTGCCAGCAGCGTAGCGGATGGGGGGCGATACAATGAGCAGTTCTTC. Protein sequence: CASSVADGGRYNEQFF.

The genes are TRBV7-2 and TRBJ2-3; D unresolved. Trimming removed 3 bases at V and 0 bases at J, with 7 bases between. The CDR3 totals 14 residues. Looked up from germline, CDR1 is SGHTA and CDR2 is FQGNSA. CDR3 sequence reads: CASSFLTSTDTQYF. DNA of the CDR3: TGTGCCAGCAGCTTCCTGACTAGCACAGATACGCAGTATTTT.

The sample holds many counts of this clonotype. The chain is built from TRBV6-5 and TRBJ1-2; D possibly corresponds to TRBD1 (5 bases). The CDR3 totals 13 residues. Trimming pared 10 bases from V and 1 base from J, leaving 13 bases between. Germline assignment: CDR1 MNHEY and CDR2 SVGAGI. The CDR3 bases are TGTGCCACCAGGGTGGGCATTAACTATGGCTACACCTTC. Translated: CATRVGINYGYTF.

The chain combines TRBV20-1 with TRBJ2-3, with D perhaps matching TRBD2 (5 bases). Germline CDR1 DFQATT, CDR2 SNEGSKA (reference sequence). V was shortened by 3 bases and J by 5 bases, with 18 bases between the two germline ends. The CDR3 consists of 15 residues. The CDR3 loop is CSARGAGPVRDTQYF. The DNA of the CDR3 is TGCAGTGCTAGGGGCGCGGGTCCTGTTCGAGATACGCAGTATTTT.

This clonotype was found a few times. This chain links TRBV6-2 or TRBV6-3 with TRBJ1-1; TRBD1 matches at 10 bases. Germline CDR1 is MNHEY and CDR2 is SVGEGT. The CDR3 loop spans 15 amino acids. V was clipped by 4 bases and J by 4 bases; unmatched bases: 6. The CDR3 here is CASSSGQGLGTEAFF. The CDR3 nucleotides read TGTGCCAGCAGTTCGGGACAGGGGTTGGGCACTGAAGCTTTCTTT.

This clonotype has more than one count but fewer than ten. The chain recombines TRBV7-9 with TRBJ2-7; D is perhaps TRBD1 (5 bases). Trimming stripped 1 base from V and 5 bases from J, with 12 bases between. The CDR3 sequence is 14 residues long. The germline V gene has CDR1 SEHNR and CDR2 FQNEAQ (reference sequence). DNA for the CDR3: TGTGCCAGCAGCTTAGTCGCAGGGCCCCACGAGCAGTACTTC. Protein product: CASSLVAGPHEQYF.

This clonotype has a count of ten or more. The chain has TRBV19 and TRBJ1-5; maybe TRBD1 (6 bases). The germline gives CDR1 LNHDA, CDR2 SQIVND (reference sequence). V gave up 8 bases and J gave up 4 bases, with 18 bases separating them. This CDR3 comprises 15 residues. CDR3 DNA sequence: TGTGCCAGTTGGCGACAGGCGGTAGCGAATCAGCCCCAGCATTTT. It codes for CASWRQAVANQPQHF.

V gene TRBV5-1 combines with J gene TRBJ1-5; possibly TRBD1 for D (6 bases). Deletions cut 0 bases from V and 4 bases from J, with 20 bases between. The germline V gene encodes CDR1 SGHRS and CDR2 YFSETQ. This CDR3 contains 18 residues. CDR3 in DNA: TGCGCCAGCAGCTTGGTGACCCATACCGGGACAAATAATCAGCCCCAGCATTTT. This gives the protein CASSLVTHTGTNNQPQHF.